A single T cell receptor beta chain is shown here with its context. At one end the junction does not follow the germline gene, possibly because of a read error. Some clones are missing from TCRdb's copy, which holds only in-frame ones; the method was immunoSEQ multiplex PCR. The table has around 220,000 clones, 80% to 85% seen once. This specimen comes from a study of blood T cell repertoires in COVID-19. About the study: Sources were T cells, B-cell-depleted T cells, or PBMCs; the material itself was cDNA or gDNA.

From germline, CDR1 is PRHDT and CDR2 FYEKMQ (reference sequence). The CDR3 length is 12 residues. The sequence derives from a man aged 25-45 years with active or convalescent COVID-19. The chain links TRBV13 to TRBJ2-2; D may be TRBD2 (6 bases). The sequencing input was peripheral blood. The CDR3 reads CASSFGPGGLFF. In DNA, the CDR3 is TGTGCCAGCAGCTTCGGACCCGGGGGGCTGTTTTTT.